This TCR beta chain was sequenced in a study of cytomegalovirus exposure and HLA in healthy donors. With 60 Vbeta and 13 Jbeta primers, the PCR was carried out. TCRdb keeps only in-frame clones here, not all; method: immunoSEQ multiplex PCR. The data show over 110,000 clones, with 70% to 80% seen just once and 3% to 3.5% held by the top ten. V was pared by 3 bases and J by 1 base, with 5 bases of the junction left unmatched. CDR1 and CDR2 from the germline V gene are SGHRS and YFSETQ. The CDR3 spans 17 residues. Study-level points and caveats: Presence/absence analyses treated sequencing depth as roughly uniform across donors. An observed cluster of highly shared sequence variants was recorded as a likely sequencing artifact.

On this clone itself: Its antigen is still unknown.

The sample comprised PBMCs. The receptor comes from a female donor in good health and CMV-seronegative. The gene calls are TRBV5-1 and TRBJ2-2; 11 bases match TRBD2. CDR3 sequence (DNA): TGCGCCAGCAGCTCCTGGACTAGCGGGTTGAACACCGGGGAGCTGTTTTTT. As protein: CASSSWTSGLNTGELFF.